This TCR beta chain was retrieved from a study of molecular identifiers for immune sequencing clone quantification. This clonotype was found a few times. TCR libraries were built in bulk with a published protocol and specific TCR primers. TCRdb processed the PCR reads anew with MiXCR; each CDR3 protein has one entry. The sample carries around 460,000 distinct CDR3 sequences, about 25% recorded once. Germline V lookup: CDR1 SGHRS, CDR2 YFSETQ. The CDR3 runs to 15 residues. The V gene lost 0 bases and the J gene lost 5 bases, with 12 bases spanning the gap. The sequenced material came from naive CD8+ T cells from blood, with Jurkat cell RNA spiked in. The subset here: FACS-sorted CD8+CD4-CCR7+CD45RA+ naive T cells. The TCR sequence derives from a human donor in good health. Some libraries in this study had Jurkat cell RNA spiked in. The rearrangement links TRBV5-1 to TRBJ2-1; D call uncertain. The CDR3 DNA follows: TGCGCCAGCAGCTTGGTAGGCGCTCAAAACAATGAGCAGTTCTTC. Translating it yields CASSLVGAQNNEQFF.